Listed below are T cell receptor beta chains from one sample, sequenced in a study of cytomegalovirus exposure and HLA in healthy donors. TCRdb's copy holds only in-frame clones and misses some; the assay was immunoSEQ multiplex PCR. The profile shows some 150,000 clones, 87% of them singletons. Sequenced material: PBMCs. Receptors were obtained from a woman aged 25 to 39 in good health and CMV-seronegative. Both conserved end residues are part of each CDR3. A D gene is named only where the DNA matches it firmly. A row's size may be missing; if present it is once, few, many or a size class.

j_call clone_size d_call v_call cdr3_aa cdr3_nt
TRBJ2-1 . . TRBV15 CATSRDITAGNEQFF TGTGCCACCAGCAGAGATATCACAGCGGGCAATGAGCAGTTCTTC
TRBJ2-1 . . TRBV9 CASSLGDEQFF TGTGCCAGCAGCCTCGGTGATGAGCAGTTCTTC
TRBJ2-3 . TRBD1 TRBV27 CASSLGLSGGADTQYF TGTGCCAGCAGTTTGGGCCTCTCAGGGGGCGCAGATACGCAGTATTTT
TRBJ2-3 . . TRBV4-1 CASSQETGTDTQYF TGCGCCAGCAGCCAAGAGACTGGCACAGATACGCAGTATTTT
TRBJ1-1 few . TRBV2 CASRGRDTLNTEAFF TGTGCCAGCAGGGGCCGGGACACGTTGAACACTGAAGCTTTCTTT
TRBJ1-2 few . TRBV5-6 CASSFIVAPHAYGYTF TGTGCCAGCAGCTTCATTGTGGCCCCACATGCCTATGGCTACACCTTC
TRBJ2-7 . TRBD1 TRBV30 CAWKPRQGRFHEQYF TGTGCCTGGAAGCCTCGACAGGGGAGATTTCACGAGCAGTACTTC
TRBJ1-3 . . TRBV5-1 CASSYTGSGNTIYF TGCGCCAGCAGCTACACAGGGTCTGGAAACACCATATATTTT
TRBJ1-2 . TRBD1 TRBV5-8 CASSLRQGNGGYTF TGTGCCAGCAGCTTGAGACAGGGGAATGGGGGCTACACCTTC
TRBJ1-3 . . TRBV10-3 CAINSGHLSGNTIYF TGTGCCATCAATTCCGGACACCTCTCTGGAAACACCATATATTTT
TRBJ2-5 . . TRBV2 CASSEARQLQETQYF TGTGCCAGCAGTGAAGCGCGACAGCTCCAAGAGACCCAGTACTTC
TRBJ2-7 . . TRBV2 CASSDGRVREQYF TGTGCCAGCAGTGATGGCCGGGTACGAGAGCAGTACTTC
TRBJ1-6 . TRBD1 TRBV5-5 CASSRGQGYSPLHF TGTGCCAGCAGCAGAGGACAGGGTTATTCACCCCTCCACTTT
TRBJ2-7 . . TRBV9 CASSVIPGYEQYF TGTGCCAGCAGCGTAATCCCCGGGTACGAGCAGTACTTC
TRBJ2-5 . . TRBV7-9 CASSLYDSPYF TGTGCCAGCAGCTTATACGACAGTCCGTACTTC
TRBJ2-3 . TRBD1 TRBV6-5 CASSYTGGRGTDTQYF TGTGCCAGCAGTTACACAGGGGGCCGGGGCACAGATACGCAGTATTTT
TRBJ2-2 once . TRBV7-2 CATPPPGDGELFF TGTGCCACCCCACCCCCGGGGGACGGGGAGCTGTTTTTT
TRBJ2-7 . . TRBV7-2 CASSPRLRQGYEQYF TGTGCCAGCAGTCCCCGACTTAGGCAGGGCTACGAGCAGTACTTC
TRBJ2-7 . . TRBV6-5 CASRTDFEQYF TGTGCCAGCAGAACCGACTTCGAGCAGTACTTC
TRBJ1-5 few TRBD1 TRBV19 CASSGRGSNQPQHF TGTGCCAGTAGTGGCAGGGGGAGCAATCAGCCCCAGCATTTT
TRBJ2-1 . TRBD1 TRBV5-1 CASSLAPGQGANEQFF TGCGCCAGCAGCTTGGCCCCGGGACAGGGGGCCAATGAGCAGTTCTTC
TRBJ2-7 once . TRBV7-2 CASSLGWPSYEQYF TGTGCCAGCAGCTTAGGATGGCCGTCCTACGAGCAGTACTTC
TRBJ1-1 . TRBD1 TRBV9 CASSVDRGGEAFF TGTGCCAGCAGCGTAGACAGGGGGGGTGAAGCTTTCTTT
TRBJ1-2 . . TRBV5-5 CASSFGQYGYTF TGTGCCAGCAGCTTTGGACAGTATGGCTACACCTTC
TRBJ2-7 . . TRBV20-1 CSANENSEQYF TGCAGTGCAAATGAGAATAGCGAGCAGTACTTC
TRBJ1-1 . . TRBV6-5 CASSYGGAEAFF TGTGCCAGCAGTTACGGCGGCGCTGAAGCTTTCTTT
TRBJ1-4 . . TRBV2 CASRETTGLTTNEKLFF TGTGCCAGCCGAGAAACCACAGGACTAACAACTAATGAAAAACTGTTTTTT
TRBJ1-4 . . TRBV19 CASSIAPGSEKLFF TGTGCCAGTAGTATAGCCCCCGGGAGTGAAAAACTGTTTTTT
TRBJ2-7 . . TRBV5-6 CASSSRSYEQYF TGTGCCAGCAGCTCGAGATCCTACGAGCAGTACTTC
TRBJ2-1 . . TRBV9 CASSALTGGLNEQFF TGTGCCAGCAGCGCATTGACAGGCGGCCTCAATGAGCAGTTCTTC
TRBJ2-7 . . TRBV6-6 CASSYARGLAYEQYF TGTGCCAGCAGTTACGCGCGGGGGCTAGCCTACGAGCAGTACTTC
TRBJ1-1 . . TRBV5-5 CASSLSGFMTEAFF TGTGCCAGCAGCTTATCAGGGTTTATGACTGAAGCTTTCTTT
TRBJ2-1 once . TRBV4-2 CASSLSRGGRYNEQFF TGTGCCAGCAGCTTAAGTAGGGGGGGCCGCTACAATGAGCAGTTCTTC
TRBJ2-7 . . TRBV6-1 CASSVSRTVTYEQYF TGTGCCAGCAGTGTCTCAAGGACTGTTACCTACGAGCAGTACTTC
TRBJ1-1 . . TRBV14 CASSQDQRVVTEAFF TGTGCCAGCAGCCAAGATCAACGGGTTGTCACTGAAGCTTTCTTT
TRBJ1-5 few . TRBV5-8 CASTPGRGSHSNQPQHF TGTGCCAGCACCCCAGGGCGAGGTTCACATAGCAATCAGCCCCAGCATTTT
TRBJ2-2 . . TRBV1 CTSSPERGDTGELFF TGCACCAGCAGCCCAGAACGGGGGGACACCGGGGAGCTGTTTTTT
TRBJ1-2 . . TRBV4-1 CASSQDQPGYYGYTF TGCGCCAGCAGCCAAGATCAGCCGGGGTACTATGGCTACACCTTC
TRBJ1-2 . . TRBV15 CATSRGGAEGYTF TGTGCCACCAGCAGAGGTGGGGCAGAGGGCTACACCTTC
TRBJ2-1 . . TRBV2 CASRGASVQFF TGTGCCAGCAGAGGAGCGAGCGTGCAGTTCTTC
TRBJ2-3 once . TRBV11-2 CASSLGADTDTQYF TGTGCCAGCAGCTTAGGGGCAGACACAGATACGCAGTATTTT
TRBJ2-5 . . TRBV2 CASTERQETQYF TGTGCCAGCACCGAGCGCCAAGAGACCCAGTACTTC